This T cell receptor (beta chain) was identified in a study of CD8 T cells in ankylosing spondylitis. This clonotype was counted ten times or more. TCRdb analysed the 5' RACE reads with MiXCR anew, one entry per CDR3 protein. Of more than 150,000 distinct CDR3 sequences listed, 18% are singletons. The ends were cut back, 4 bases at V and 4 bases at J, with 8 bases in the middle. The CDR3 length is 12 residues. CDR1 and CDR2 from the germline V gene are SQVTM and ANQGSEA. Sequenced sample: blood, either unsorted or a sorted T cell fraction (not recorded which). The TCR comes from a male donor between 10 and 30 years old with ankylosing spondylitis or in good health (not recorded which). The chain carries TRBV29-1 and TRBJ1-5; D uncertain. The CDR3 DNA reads TGCAGCGTTGGGTCGGAGAATCAGCCCCAGCATTTT. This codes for CSVGSENQPQHF.